This T cell receptor (beta chain) came from a study of T cell responses to AZD1222 COVID-19 vaccine. V shed 3 bases and J shed 2 bases, with 13 bases lying between them. Germline V gives CDR1 LNHDA, CDR2 SQIVND (reference sequence). The CDR3 loop spans 15 amino acids. Study conclusions and caveats: Vaccine-associated CD4 TCRs spanned spike, dominant at 160-218 and 743-854. Sampling that yielded the repertoires occurred only after the peak T cell response. Within unmutated variant regions lay the reported targets of nearly half of spike-specific TCRs.

TCRdb's table, derived via immunoSEQ multiplex PCR, lists solely in-frame clones and lacks some. The repertoire holds 130,000 to 150,000 clones, with approximately 90% as singletons. As regards this clone: Antigen specificity is unknown.

The sample here was peripheral blood, taken on day 0 of AZD1222 vaccination. The receptor comes from an adult in good health. This chain connects TRBV19 to TRBJ1-2, with D uncertain. The CDR3 DNA sequence: TGTGCCAGTAGTATCGAACCAAGACCGAACTATGGCTACACCTTC. Its protein product is CASSIEPRPNYGYTF.